Here is one T cell receptor beta chain with its context. Its antigen is not identified. Every donor had one or more pre-ART and two or more post-ART PBMC samples. Every HIV-positive participant received treatment in the United States. Before DNA extraction, about 0.95-10 million cryopreserved PBMC were held in the samples. These data are taken from a study of long-term antiretroviral therapy in people with HIV. Study findings and constraints: It was observed that HIV repertoires exhibited narrower CDR3 length ranges than controls.

Investigators performed immunoSEQ version v3.0 at survey level. Sequencing used immunoSEQ multiplex PCR; TCRdb keeps in-frame clones, though not all of them. The sample records about 27,000 clones, about 82% being singletons. The CDR3 is 13 residues long. The germline V gene encodes CDR1 SGHAT and CDR2 FQNNGV. V was shortened by 8 bases and J by 3 bases, with 13 bases between the two germline ends. This TCR was recovered from a man between 18 and 35 years old with HIV. This material consisted of unsorted PBMCs, taken 0.8 years before starting antiretroviral therapy. The rearrangement joins TRBV11-2 to TRBJ1-2, with a possible D match to TRBD1 (5 bases). The chain's CDR3 is CASGPGTDYGYTF. In nucleotides, the CDR3 is TGTGCCAGCGGACCCGGGACGGACTATGGCTACACCTTC.